This T cell receptor beta chain was identified during a study of CD8+ T cells in alopecia areata. Remarks on this clone: The antigen remains undetermined.

In five patients, CD4+ T cells were split by CD25+CD127- sorting. Sorting of PBMCs yielded the CD4+ and CD8+ T cells. cDNA prepared by RNA extraction and subsequent reverse transcription served as the template for sequencing. Assay: immunoSEQ multiplex PCR; the TCRdb copy retains only in-frame clones and omits some. The sample lists 30,000 to 45,000 clones, nearly 55% seen once, with 1.8% in the top ten. Whole-study findings and limits: More clonal than normal scalp was lesional scalp, particularly alopecia totalis/universalis. Among patients, TCR sharing was less clear than in mice, a difference possibly due in part to HLA diversity in the patient population.

Looked up from germline, CDR1 is SGHTA and CDR2 is FQGNSA. Trimming took 4 bases from V and 3 from J, leaving 9 bases between them. CDR3 size: 13 residues. The chain carries TRBV7-2 and TRBJ1-1; weak D call: TRBD1 (5 bases). The sample was CD4+ Tregs sorted from blood. This TCR came from a human donor with alopecia areata. The CDR3 loop reads CASSSRQYTEAFF. The CDR3 nucleotides read TGTGCCAGCAGCTCACGACAGTACACTGAAGCTTTCTTT.